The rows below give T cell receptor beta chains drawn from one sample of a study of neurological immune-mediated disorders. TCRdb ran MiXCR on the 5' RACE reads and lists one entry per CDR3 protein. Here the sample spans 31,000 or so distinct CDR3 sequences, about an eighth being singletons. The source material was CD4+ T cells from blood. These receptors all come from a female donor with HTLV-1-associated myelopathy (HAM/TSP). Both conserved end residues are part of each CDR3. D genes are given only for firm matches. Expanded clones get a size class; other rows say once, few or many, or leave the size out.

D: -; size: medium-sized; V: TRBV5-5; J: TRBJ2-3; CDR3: CASSDRQGGAQYF; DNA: TGTGCCAGCAGCGACCGACAAGGAGGTGCGCAGTATTTT
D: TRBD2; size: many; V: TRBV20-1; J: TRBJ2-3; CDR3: CSVEGGPKDTQYF; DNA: TGCAGTGTAGAGGGAGGGCCGAAAGATACGCAGTATTTT
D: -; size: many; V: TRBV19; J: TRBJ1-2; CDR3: CASSIGTANYGYTF; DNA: TGTGCCAGTAGTATAGGGACAGCTAACTATGGCTACACCTTC
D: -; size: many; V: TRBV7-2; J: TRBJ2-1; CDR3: CASSLGTAQYNEQFF; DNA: TGTGCCAGCAGCTTAGGGACAGCCCAGTACAATGAGCAGTTCTTC
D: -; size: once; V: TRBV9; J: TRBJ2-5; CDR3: CVSSPGNRQETQYF; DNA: TGTGTCAGCAGCCCTGGTAACAGACAAGAGACCCAGTACTTC
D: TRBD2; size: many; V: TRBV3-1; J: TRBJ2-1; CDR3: CASSQTSGSPEQFF; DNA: TGTGCCAGCAGCCAAACTAGCGGGAGCCCTGAGCAGTTCTTC
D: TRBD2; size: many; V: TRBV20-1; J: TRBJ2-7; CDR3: CSATPTSGSPYEQYF; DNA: TGCAGTGCCACCCCGACTAGCGGGAGCCCGTACGAGCAGTACTTC
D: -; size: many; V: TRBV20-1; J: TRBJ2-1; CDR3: CSARDPSGGPLGQFF; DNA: TGCAGTGCTAGAGATCCCTCGGGGGGCCCTTTGGGGCAGTTCTTC
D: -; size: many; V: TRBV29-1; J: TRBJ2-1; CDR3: CSGGLHNEQFF; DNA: TGCAGCGGTGGACTACATAATGAGCAGTTCTTC
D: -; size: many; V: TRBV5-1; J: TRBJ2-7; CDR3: CASSFEGWDEQYF; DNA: TGCGCCAGCAGCTTTGAGGGTTGGGACGAGCAGTACTTC
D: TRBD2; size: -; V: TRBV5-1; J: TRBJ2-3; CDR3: CASEGGSTVYTQYF; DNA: TGCGCCAGCGAAGGCGGGAGTACAGTATATACGCAGTATTTT
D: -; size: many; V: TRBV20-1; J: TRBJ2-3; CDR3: CSAQRGGGADTQYF; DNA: TGCAGTGCCCAACGTGGTGGGGGTGCAGATACGCAGTATTTT
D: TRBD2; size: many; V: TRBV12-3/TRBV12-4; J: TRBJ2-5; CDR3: CASSAGRETQYF; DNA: TGTGCCAGCAGTGCCGGGAGGGAGACCCAGTACTTC
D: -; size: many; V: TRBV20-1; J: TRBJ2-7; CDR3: CSANQGEGGSEQYF; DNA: TGCAGTGCTAATCAGGGGGAAGGGGGGTCCGAGCAGTACTTC
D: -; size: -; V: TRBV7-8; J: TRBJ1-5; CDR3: CASSPGQPNEKLFFGSGPQHF; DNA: -
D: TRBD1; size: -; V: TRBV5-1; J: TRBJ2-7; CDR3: CASSPRQGADYEQYF; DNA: TGCGCCAGCAGCCCTAGACAGGGCGCGGACTACGAGCAGTACTTC
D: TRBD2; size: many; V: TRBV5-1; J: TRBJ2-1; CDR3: CASSSPPRGAHEQFF; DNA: TGCGCCAGCAGCTCTCCTCCGCGGGGGGCACATGAGCAGTTCTTC
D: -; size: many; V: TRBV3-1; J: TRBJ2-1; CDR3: CASSHRGYNEQFF; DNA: TGTGCCAGCAGCCACAGGGGCTACAATGAGCAGTTCTTC
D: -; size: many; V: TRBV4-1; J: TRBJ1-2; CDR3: CASSPRDGNYGYTF; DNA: TGCGCCAGCAGCCCTCGGGACGGCAACTATGGCTACACCTTC
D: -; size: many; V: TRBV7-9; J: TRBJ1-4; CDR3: CASTLLGVTNEKLFF; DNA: TGTGCCAGCACCCTCCTCGGGGTAACTAATGAAAAACTGTTTTTT
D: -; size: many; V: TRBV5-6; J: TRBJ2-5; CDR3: CASNRREETQYF; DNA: TGTGCCAGCAACCGAAGAGAAGAGACCCAGTACTTC
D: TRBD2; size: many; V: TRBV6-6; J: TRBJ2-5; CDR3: CASSLGLAVQETQYF; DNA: TGTGCCAGCAGTTTGGGACTAGCGGTACAAGAGACCCAGTACTTC
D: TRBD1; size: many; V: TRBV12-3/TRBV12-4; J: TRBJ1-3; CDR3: CASSSQGLGNTIYF; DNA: TGTGCCAGCAGTTCACAGGGGTTAGGAAACACCATATATTTT
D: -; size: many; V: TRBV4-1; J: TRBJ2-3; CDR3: CASSLMGLSDTQYF; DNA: TGCGCCAGCAGCCTTATGGGACTCAGTGATACGCAGTATTTT
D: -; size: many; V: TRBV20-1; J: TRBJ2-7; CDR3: CSARGVRGPNEQYF; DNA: TGCAGTGCTAGAGGGGTCAGGGGCCCCAACGAGCAGTACTTC
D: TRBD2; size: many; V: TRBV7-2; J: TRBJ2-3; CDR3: CASSFWLAGINTQYF; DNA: TGTGCCAGCAGCTTTTGGCTAGCGGGGATAAATACGCAGTATTTT
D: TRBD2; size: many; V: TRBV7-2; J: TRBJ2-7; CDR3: CASSFSRGRTYEQYF; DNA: TGTGCCAGCAGCTTCTCACGCGGGAGAACCTACGAGCAGTACTTC
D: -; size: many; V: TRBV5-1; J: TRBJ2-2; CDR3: CASSVSANTGELFF; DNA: TGCGCCAGCAGCGTCAGCGCGAACACCGGGGAGCTGTTTTTT